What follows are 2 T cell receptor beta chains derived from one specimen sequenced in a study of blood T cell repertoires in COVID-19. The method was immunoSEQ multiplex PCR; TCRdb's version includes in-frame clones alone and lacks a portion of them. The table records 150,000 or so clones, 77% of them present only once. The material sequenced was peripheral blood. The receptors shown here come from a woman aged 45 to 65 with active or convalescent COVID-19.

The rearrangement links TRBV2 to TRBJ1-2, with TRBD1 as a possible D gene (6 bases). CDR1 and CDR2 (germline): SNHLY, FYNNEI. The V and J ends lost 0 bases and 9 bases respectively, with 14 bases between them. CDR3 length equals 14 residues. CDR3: CASSEAGFRGSYTF. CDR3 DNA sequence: TGTGCCAGCAGTGAAGCAGGTTTCAGGGGTAGCTACACCTTC. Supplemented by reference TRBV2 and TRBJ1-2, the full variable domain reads EPEVTQTPSHQVTQMGQEVILRCVPISNHLYFYWYRQILGQKVEFLVSFYNNEISEKSEIFDDQFSVERPDGSNFTLKIRSTKLEDSAMYFCASSEAGFRGSYTFGSGTRLTVV.

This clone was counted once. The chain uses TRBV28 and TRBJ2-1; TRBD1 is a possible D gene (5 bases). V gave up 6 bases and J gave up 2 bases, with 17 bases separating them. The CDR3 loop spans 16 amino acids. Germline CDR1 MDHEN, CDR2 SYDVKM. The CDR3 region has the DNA TGTGCCAGCAGCAGTCCCAGGGTAAGGACCTACAATGAGCAGTTCTTC. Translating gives CASSSPRVRTYNEQFF.